What follows describes a single T cell receptor beta chain. The record originates from a study of blood T cell repertoires in COVID-19. Recruitment covered 20 to 25 US areas and drew participants whose ages spanned about 18 to 90 years. Cohort 3 donors were reported recovered after two negative PCRs, clearance, or symptom resolution. Between the trimmed V and J ends, which lost 0 bases and 4 bases, there was a span of 9 bases. This CDR3 is built from 13 residues. The V gene's germline CDR1 is SQVTM and CDR2 ANQGSEA. Original data processing: Reference gene primers were amplified, and this amplification served to estimate nucleated cell counts. Method: immunoSEQ multiplex PCR; TCRdb's copy keeps in-frame clones and lacks some. The V and J calls and clone size come from that table; D and trimming were worked out from the DNA. The sample includes a few hundred thousand clones, around four fifths of them seen just once.

V gene TRBV29-1 combines with J gene TRBJ1-2, with D unclear. Sample: PBMCs or T cells enriched from blood (not recorded which). This receptor was identified in a woman between 50 and 59 years old who had recovered from COVID-19. CDR3 sequence (DNA): TGCAGCGTTGAAGAGGGCCGGGGCTATGGCTACACCTTC. This encodes CSVEEGRGYGYTF.